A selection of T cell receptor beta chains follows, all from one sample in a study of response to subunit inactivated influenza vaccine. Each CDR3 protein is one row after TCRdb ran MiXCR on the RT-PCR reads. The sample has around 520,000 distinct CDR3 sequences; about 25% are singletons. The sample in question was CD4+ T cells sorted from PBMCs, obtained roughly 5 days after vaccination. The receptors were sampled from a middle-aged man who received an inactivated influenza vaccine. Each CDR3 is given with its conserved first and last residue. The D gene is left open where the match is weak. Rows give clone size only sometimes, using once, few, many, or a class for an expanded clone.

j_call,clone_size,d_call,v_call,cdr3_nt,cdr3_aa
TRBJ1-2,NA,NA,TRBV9,TGTGCCAGCAGCGTGTCAGGCATTCCGTATGGCTACACCTTC,CASSVSGIPYGYTF
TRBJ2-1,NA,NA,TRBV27,TGTGCCAGCAGCTCTACGTTCTACAATGAGCAGTTCTTC,CASSSTFYNEQFF
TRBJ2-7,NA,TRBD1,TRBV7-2,TGTGCCAGCAGCCCAGGGGGACAGTTTTACGAGCAGTACTTC,CASSPGGQFYEQYF
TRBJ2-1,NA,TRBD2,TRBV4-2,TGTGCCAGCAGCCCCGGGACTAGCGGCAGATCCTACAATGAGCAGTTCTTC,CASSPGTSGRSYNEQFF
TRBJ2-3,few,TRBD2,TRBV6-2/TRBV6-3,TGTGCCAGCAGTTCAAATGGACTAGCAAGAGATACGCAGTATTTT,CASSSNGLARDTQYF
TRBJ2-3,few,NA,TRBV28,TGTGCCAGCACCGGGTATACGCAGTATTTT,CASTGYTQYF
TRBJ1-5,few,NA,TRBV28,TGTGCCAGCACTTTAGGAAATAATCAGCCCCAGCATTTT,CASTLGNNQPQHF
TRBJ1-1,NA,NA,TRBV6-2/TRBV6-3,TGTGCCAGCAGGCGAACGGGGGAGAACACTGAAGCTTTCTTT,CASRRTGENTEAFF
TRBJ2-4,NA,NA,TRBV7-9,TGTGCTTCTAGCCATGTAACCAAAAACATTCAGTACTTC,CASSHVTKNIQYF
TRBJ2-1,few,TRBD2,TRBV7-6,TGTGCCAGCAGCTCGCGGACTAGACACGCCAATGAGCAGTTCTTC,CASSSRTRHANEQFF
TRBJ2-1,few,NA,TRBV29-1,TGCAGCGTTGAAGCAGGGAGCTCCTACAATGAGCAGTTCTTC,CSVEAGSSYNEQFF
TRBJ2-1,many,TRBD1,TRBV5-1,TGCGCCAGCAGCTCTGGGACAGGGAGTTTTGATGAGCAGTTCTTC,CASSSGTGSFDEQFF
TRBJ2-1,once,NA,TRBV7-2,TGTGCCAGCAGGCGAACGGGGATAGGTTGGCGGGAATTCACCGGGAATCCCTCCAATGAGCAGTTCTTC,CASRRTGIGWREFTGNPSNEQFF
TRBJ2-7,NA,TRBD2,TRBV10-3,TGTGCCACCAGGACTAGTAGCTCCTACGAGCAGTACTTC,CATRTSSSYEQYF
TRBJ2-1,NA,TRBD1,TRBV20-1,TGCAGTGCTAGACAGACAGGGACCTCCAATGAGCAGTTCTTC,CSARQTGTSNEQFF
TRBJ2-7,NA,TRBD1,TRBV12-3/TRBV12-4,TGTGCCAGCAGCACTTCTAACAGGGGATACGAGCAGTACTTC,CASSTSNRGYEQYF
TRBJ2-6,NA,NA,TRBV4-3,TGCGCCAGCAGCCAAGAAAACGAAGCCTCTGGGGCCAACGTCCTGACTTTC,CASSQENEASGANVLTF
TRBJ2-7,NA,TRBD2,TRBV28,TGTGCCAGCAGCTTTAGCGGGGGCTACGAGCAGTACTTC,CASSFSGGYEQYF
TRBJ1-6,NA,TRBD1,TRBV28,TGTGCCAGCAGTTCGACCGGGACAGGAAAAAATTCACCCCTCCACTTT,CASSSTGTGKNSPLHF
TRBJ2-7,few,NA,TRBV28,TGTGCCAGCAGTACCCCCGGGTTCCGCAACTACGAGCAGTACTTC,CASSTPGFRNYEQYF
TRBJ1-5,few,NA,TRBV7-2,TGTGCCAGCAGCTTAGAAAGGGGACATCAGCCCCAGCATTTT,CASSLERGHQPQHF
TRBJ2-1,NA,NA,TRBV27,TGTGCCAGCAGTTGGACTGGGGCGGCCTTATCTAATGAGCAGTTCTTC,CASSWTGAALSNEQFF
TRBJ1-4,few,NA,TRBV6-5,TGTGCCAGCAGTTACGGGGTCCCTAATGAAAAACTGTTTTTT,CASSYGVPNEKLFF
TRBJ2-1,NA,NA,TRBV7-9,TGTGCCAGCACCTTCATGCGACAGGACAATGAGCAGTTCTTC,CASTFMRQDNEQFF
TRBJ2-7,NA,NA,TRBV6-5,TGTGCCAGCAGTTACGGATTTAGCTCCTACGAGCAGTACTTC,CASSYGFSSYEQYF
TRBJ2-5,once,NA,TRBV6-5,TGTGCCAGCAGTTACTCGACTTGGAGGGAGACCCAGTACTTC,CASSYSTWRETQYF
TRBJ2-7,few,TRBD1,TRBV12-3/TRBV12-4,TGTGCCAGCAGTTTAGCGCTGAGGACAGGGGCCTACGAGCAGTACTTC,CASSLALRTGAYEQYF
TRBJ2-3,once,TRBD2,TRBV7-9,TGTGCCGGCAGCTTACTCAGCGGGAGAACAGATACGCAGTATTTT,CAGSLLSGRTDTQYF
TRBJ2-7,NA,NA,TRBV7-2,TGTGCCAGCAGCTTTCCGGTTTCCTACGAGCAGTACTTC,CASSFPVSYEQYF
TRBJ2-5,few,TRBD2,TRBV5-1,TGCGCCAGCAGCTTGGCGCGCGGGAGTGGCGAGACCCAGTACTTC,CASSLARGSGETQYF
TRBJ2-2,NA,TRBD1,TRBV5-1,TGCGCCAGCAGCCGGGACAGGAGGAACACCGGGGAGCTGTTTTTT,CASSRDRRNTGELFF
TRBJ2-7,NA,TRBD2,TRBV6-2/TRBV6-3,TGTGCCAGCAGTTACTCACTAGCGGGGGGCCGTATCGACTACGAGCAGTACTTC,CASSYSLAGGRIDYEQYF
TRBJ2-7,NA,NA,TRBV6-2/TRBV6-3,TGTGCCAGCAGTCCCCAGGACGGGTTCGGCGAGCAGTACTTC,CASSPQDGFGEQYF
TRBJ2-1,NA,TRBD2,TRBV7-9,TGTGCCAGCAGCTCTCGACTAGCGGGAGGGCCTAGAAATGAGCAGTTCTTC,CASSSRLAGGPRNEQFF
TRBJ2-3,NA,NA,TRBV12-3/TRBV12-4,TGTGCCAGCAGTTTAGCGGCCCTTAATACGCAGTATTTT,CASSLAALNTQYF
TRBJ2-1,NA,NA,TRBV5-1,TGCGCCAGCAGCTTGACGGGAAATTCATACAATGAGCAGTTCTTC,CASSLTGNSYNEQFF
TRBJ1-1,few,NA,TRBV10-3,TGTGCCATCAGTACAGGGAGAGACACTGAAGCTTTCTTT,CAISTGRDTEAFF
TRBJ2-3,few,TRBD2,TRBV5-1,TGCGCCAGCAGCTTGGAAAGGCGGGGGGCCACAGATACGCAGTATTTT,CASSLERRGATDTQYF
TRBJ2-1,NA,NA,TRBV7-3,TGTGCCAGCAGCGCTGAGCGGGTAAGCTCCTACAATGAGCAGTTCTTC,CASSAERVSSYNEQFF
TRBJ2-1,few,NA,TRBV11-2,TGTGCCAGCAGCTTAGTATGGAGGGGCCGCTACAATGAGCAGTTCTTC,CASSLVWRGRYNEQFF
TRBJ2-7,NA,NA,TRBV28,TGTGCCAGCACTCTTCCTGGGGGGAGTAGCTCCTACGAGCAGTACTTC,CASTLPGGSSSYEQYF
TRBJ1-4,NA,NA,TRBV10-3,TGTGCCATCAGTGGGGAGCAGGGACCCGAAAAACTGTTTTTT,CAISGEQGPEKLFF
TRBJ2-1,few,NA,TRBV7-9,TGTGCCAGCAGCTTAGGGGCTGGACCGCACAATGAGCAGTTCTTC,CASSLGAGPHNEQFF
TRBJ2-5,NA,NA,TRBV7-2,TGTGCCAGCAGCTTAGGTCCGGGTCGGGTGGAGACCCAGTACTTC,CASSLGPGRVETQYF
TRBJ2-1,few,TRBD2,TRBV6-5,TGTGCCAGCAGTTACCATTCTAGCGGGGGAATTGAGCAGTTCTTC,CASSYHSSGGIEQFF